The present TCR beta chain was sequenced within a study of cytomegalovirus exposure and HLA in healthy donors. General study results and limits: TCR beta V segments were, for the most part, productive about 87% or about 30% of the time in an earlier analysis.

Healthy bone marrow donors made up the cohort. In nominal health when sampled, donors likely had unrecorded immune exposures nonetheless. The PCR employed 60 Vbeta primers together with 13 Jbeta primers. The repertoire was sequenced with immunoSEQ multiplex PCR; TCRdb's copy has only in-frame clones and lacks some. The sample has 90,000 or so clones, about four fifths seen once; the top ten hold roughly 3.5%. Comment on this clone: Antigen specificity is unknown.

Sequencing was performed on PBMCs. This TCR was sampled from a man aged 25-40 years in good health and CMV-seropositive.

CDR3 loop: CASGLNSGIAETQYF. CDR3 coding DNA: TGTGCTAGTGGTTTGAATAGCGGGATAGCAGAGACCCAGTACTTC. The chain uses TRBV12-5 and TRBJ2-5, with TRBD2 matching over 8 bases. The CDR3 sequence is 15 residues long. Germline CDR1 LGHNT, CDR2 FRNRAP. The ends lost 2 bases at V and 4 bases at J; junction bases unmatched: 6.